This TCR beta chain was observed in a study of patients and donors after allogeneic stem cell transplantation. This clonotype was observed a few times. The CDR3 covers 18 residues. The V gene end was trimmed by 3 bases and the J gene end by 6 bases; junction bases not matched to a gene: 17. Germline-derived CDR1 and CDR2 are SGHVS and FNYEAQ. TCRdb processed the RT-PCR reads anew with MiXCR; each CDR3 protein has one entry. The repertoire holds 410,000 or so distinct CDR3 sequences, with 16% as singletons. The V and J genes are TRBV7-6 and TRBJ1-2; TRBD1 aligns across 9 bases. Source material: blood, either unsorted or a sorted T cell fraction (not recorded which). The clonotype originates from a human donor who was either an allogeneic HSCT recipient or a stem cell or donor lymphocyte infusion donor (not recorded which). It is not recorded whose cells these are; they may come from a transplant donor. The CDR3 is CASSFPRTGEVWKDGYTF. CDR3 nucleotides: TGTGCCAGCAGCTTTCCTCGGACAGGGGAGGTATGGAAGGATGGCTACACCTTC. The full variable domain, with the rest looked up from reference TRBV7-6 and TRBJ1-2, is GAGVSQSPRYKVTKRGQDVALRCDPISGHVSLYWYRQALGQGPEFLTYFNYEAQQDKSGLPNDRFSAERPEGSISTLTIQRTEQRDSAMYRCASSFPRTGEVWKDGYTFGSGTRLTVV.